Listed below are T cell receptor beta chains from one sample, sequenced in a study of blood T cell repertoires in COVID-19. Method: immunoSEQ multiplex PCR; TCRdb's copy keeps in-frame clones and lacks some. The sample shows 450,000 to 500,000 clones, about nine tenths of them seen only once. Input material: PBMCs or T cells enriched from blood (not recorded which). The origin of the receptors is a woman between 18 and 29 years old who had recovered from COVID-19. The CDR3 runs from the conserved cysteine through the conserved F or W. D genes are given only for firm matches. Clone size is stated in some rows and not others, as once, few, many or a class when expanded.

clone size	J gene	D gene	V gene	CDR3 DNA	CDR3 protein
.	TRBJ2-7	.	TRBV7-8	TGTGCCAGCAGCTTAGCGGGACCAGCGGGTATTTACGAGCAGTACTTC	CASSLAGPAGIYEQYF
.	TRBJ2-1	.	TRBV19	TGTGCCAGTAGTCCCTCGAGGGAAGCCTACAATGAGCAGTTCTTC	CASSPSREAYNEQFF
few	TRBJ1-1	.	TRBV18	TGTGCCAGCTCACCCCAGGGGAACACTGAAGCTTTCTTT	CASSPQGNTEAFF
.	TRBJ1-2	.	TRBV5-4	TGTGCCAGCAGCTTGGACCGGGGAAACTATGGCTACACCTTC	CASSLDRGNYGYTF
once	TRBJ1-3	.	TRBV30	TGTGCCTGGAGTGTTAGTTACAGCCGAAGCACCATATATTTT	CAWSVSYSRSTIYF
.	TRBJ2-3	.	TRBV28	TGTGCCACACAGGACAGAACCAGCACAGATACGCAGTATTTT	CATQDRTSTDTQYF
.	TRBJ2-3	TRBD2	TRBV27	TGTGCCAGCAGTCCCCCGGGACTAAGCACAGATACGCAGTATTTT	CASSPPGLSTDTQYF
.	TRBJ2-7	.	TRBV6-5	TGTGCCAGCAGTTACTCCTTTGTAGAGGAGCAGTACTTC	CASSYSFVEEQYF
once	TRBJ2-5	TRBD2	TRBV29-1	TGCAGTTTCAGGGAGGGGGAGACCCAGTACTTC	CSFREGETQYF
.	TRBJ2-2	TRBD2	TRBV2	TGTGCCAGTAGCGGGGGGGCCAACACCGGGGAGCTGTTTTTT	CASSGGANTGELFF
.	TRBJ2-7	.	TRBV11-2	TGTGCCAGCAGCTTATCTACAGGGTCCTACGAGCAGTACTTC	CASSLSTGSYEQYF
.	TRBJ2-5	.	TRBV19	TGTGCCAGTAGTATCAGCCGGGGGTCCCAAGAGACCCAGTACTTC	CASSISRGSQETQYF
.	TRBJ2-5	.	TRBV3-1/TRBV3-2	TGTGCCAGCAGCCCCTCCTGGGGGGGCTTGAAGACCCAGTACTTC	CASSPSWGGLKTQYF
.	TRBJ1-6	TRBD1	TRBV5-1	TGCGCCAGCAGCCACCGGGACAGAGTTAATTCACCCCTCCACTTT	CASSHRDRVNSPLHF
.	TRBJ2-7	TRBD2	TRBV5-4	TGTGCCAGCAGCGTAAGCGGGGGGAGCTCCTACGAGCAGTACTTC	CASSVSGGSSYEQYF
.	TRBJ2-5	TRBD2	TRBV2	TGTGCCAGCAGGCGACTAGCGGGGGGGACCCAAGAGACCCAGTACTTC	CASRRLAGGTQETQYF
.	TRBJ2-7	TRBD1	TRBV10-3	TGTGCCATCAGTGGGGACAGGGGTAATCGGGTCGAGCAGTACTTC	CAISGDRGNRVEQYF
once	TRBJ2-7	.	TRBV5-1	TGCGCCAGCAGCGCAACGGGTTCCGAGCAGTACTTC	CASSATGSEQYF
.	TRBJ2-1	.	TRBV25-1	TGTGCCAGCAGTGGGGACTCAGTTGAGCAGTTCTTC	CASSGDSVEQFF
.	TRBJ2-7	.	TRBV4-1	TGCGCCAGCAGCCAAGAAACAGGGCAGAGCGAGCAGTACTTC	CASSQETGQSEQYF
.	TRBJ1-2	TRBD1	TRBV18	TGTGCCAGCTCACCACTCCAGGGGGCGACCGATGGCTACACCTTC	CASSPLQGATDGYTF
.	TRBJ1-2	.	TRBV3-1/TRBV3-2	TGTGCCAGCAGCCAAGTTAGGGGGAACTATGGCTACACCTTC	CASSQVRGNYGYTF
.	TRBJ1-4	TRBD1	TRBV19	TGTGCCAGTAGTACGCCGGGACAGGGGGGTGAAAAACTGTTTTTT	CASSTPGQGGEKLFF
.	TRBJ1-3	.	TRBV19	TGTGCCAGTCTAGAAGCGGGGTTTGGAAACACCATATATTTT	CASLEAGFGNTIYF
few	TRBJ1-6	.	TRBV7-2	TGTGCCAGCAGCTTAACAGGGATTAATTCACCCCTCCACTTT	CASSLTGINSPLHF
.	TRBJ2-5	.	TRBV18	TGTGCCAGCTCACTCCAGGGCAAGGATCAAGAGACCCAGTACTTC	CASSLQGKDQETQYF
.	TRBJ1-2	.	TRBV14	TGTGCCAGCAGCGCACAACAGGGTTATGGCTACACCTTC	CASSAQQGYGYTF